A single sample gave rise to the 27 T cell receptor beta chains below, sequenced in a study of blood T cells in healthy people across ages. The use of a sample-barcoded 5' primer and a J-beta primer mix characterized a second PCR of roughly 7 to 11 cycles. From the 5' RACE reads, TCRdb called clonotypes with MiXCR, one entry per CDR3 protein. The sample shows over 1.5 million distinct CDR3 sequences, less than 50% of them seen only once. Sequenced input: blood. These receptors originate from a woman aged 40 to 55 in good health.

The chain recombines TRBV7-6 with TRBJ1-2; 10 bases match TRBD1. V trimming: 4 bases; J trimming: 8 bases; junction bases outside the gene matches: 10. CDR3 length equals 15 residues. Germline lookup yields CDR1 SGHVS and CDR2 FNYEAQ. The CDR3 region has the DNA TGTGCCAGCAGCTGGGGGACAGGGGCGGTTAAAGGCTACACCTTC. The encoded protein is CASSWGTGAVKGYTF.

The rearrangement joins TRBV4-3 to TRBJ1-4, with D perhaps matching TRBD1 (6 bases). Germline values: CDR1 LGHNA, CDR2 YSLEER. The CDR3 length is 19 residues. The V end was cut by 0 bases, the J end by 0 bases, with 17 bases between. CDR3 loop: CASSQDFSGTFATNEKLFF. The CDR3 DNA sequence: TGCGCCAGCAGCCAAGATTTCTCGGGGACATTTGCAACTAATGAAAAACTGTTTTTT.

This rearrangement joins TRBV24-1 to TRBJ2-3; 9 bases map to TRBD1. CDR3 length: 17 amino acids. V shed 7 bases and J 1 base; nucleotides not matched to a gene: 11. CDR1 KGHDR and CDR2 SFDVKD come from the germline V gene. This CDR3 is CATRPGQGRLGTDTQYF. DNA for the CDR3: TGTGCCACCAGGCCGGGACAGGGTAGGTTGGGCACAGATACGCAGTATTTT.

About this clonotype: A much larger clone is a single base away; this may be a read error. The chain is built from TRBV4-3 and TRBJ2-1; D is perhaps TRBD2 (5 bases). Looked up from germline, CDR1 is LGHNA and CDR2 is YSLEER. Trimming pared 1 base from V and 13 bases from J, leaving 14 bases between. The CDR3 loop spans 13 amino acids. CDR3 loop: CASSQGVRETQFF. Written as DNA, the CDR3 is TGCGCCAGCAGCCAAGGCGTTAGGGAGACCCAGTTCTTC.

The chain uses TRBV5-1 and TRBJ2-7; 12 positions agree with TRBD2. This CDR3 is built from 18 residues. In germline, CDR1 is SGHRS, CDR2 YFSETQ. Trimming took 4 bases from V and 7 from J; bases not matched to a gene: 18. The CDR3 protein is CASSPVDRLAGVYNEQYF. The CDR3 nucleotides are TGCGCCAGCAGCCCCGTGGACCGACTAGCGGGGGTGTACAATGAGCAGTACTTC.

The chain uses TRBV28 and TRBJ2-7, with D possibly being TRBD2 (6 bases). Germline V gives CDR1 MDHEN, CDR2 SYDVKM. The V and J ends lost 2 bases and 2 bases respectively, with 13 bases between them. The CDR3 is made up of 15 amino acids. The CDR3 reads CASSLGGAQPYEQYF. DNA for the CDR3: TGTGCCAGCAGTTTAGGAGGGGCGCAGCCCTACGAGCAGTACTTC.

The chain carries TRBV2 and TRBJ1-2; the D gene is possibly TRBD1 (6 bases). Per the germline V gene, CDR1 is SNHLY and CDR2 is FYNNEI. The length of the CDR3 is 14 residues. Trimming stripped 4 bases from V and 4 bases from J, with 13 bases between. The CDR3, as DNA: TGTGCCAGCAGTGTAGAGGGGGGTGGCTATGGCTACACCTTC. Translating gives CASSVEGGGYGYTF.

About this clonotype itself: A much larger clone differs by one base, so this may be a read error. The chain joins TRBV7-2 to TRBJ2-1; 9 bases align to TRBD1. Germline-derived CDR1 and CDR2 are SGHTA and FQGNSA. This CDR3 comprises 14 residues. The CDR3 coding sequence is TGTGTCAGCAGCAAGGACAGGGGATCCAATGAGCAGTTCTTC. Protein: CVSSKDRGSNEQFF.

This chain joins TRBV6-6 and TRBJ1-6; D is unclear. This CDR3 spans 13 amino acids. Germline CDR1 MNHNY, CDR2 SVGAGI (reference sequence). With 4 bases removed from V and 6 bases from J, the gap between germline ends came to 7 bases. CDR3 bases: TGTGCCAGCAGTTCCGCCTTTAATTCACCCCTCCACTTT. Protein product: CASSSAFNSPLHF.

This clonotype turned up a few times. The V gene is TRBV20-1, the J gene TRBJ2-1; D ambiguous. V lost 6 bases, J lost 8 bases, and 17 bases lay in between. Germline loops: CDR1 DFQATT, CDR2 SNEGSKA (reference sequence). CDR3 size: 13 residues. CDR3 DNA: TGCAGTGCCTGGGGTCCGATTATCGATGAGCAGTTCTTC. This codes for CSAWGPIIDEQFF.

In its sample, this clonotype was seen once. The chain has TRBV5-1 and TRBJ2-1; possible D gene TRBD1, 6 bases. V was pared by 2 bases and J by 6 bases, with 15 bases between. Germline V gene lookup returns CDR1 SGHRS and CDR2 YFSETQ. The CDR3 has 15 residues. CDR3 sequence: CASSLQGKDLNEQFF. DNA of the CDR3: TGCGCCAGCAGCTTACAGGGCAAAGACCTCAATGAGCAGTTCTTC.

The V and J genes are TRBV20-1 and TRBJ2-5; D is unclear. There are 14 residues in the CDR3. CDR1 DFQATT and CDR2 SNEGSKA come from the germline V gene (reference sequence). The V end lost 0 bases, the J end lost 1 base, and 9 bases lay between the germline ends. The CDR3 is CSARDSSVQETQYF. The CDR3 coding sequence is TGCAGTGCTAGAGATAGCAGCGTCCAAGAGACCCAGTACTTC.

The chain has TRBV27 and TRBJ2-1, with D perhaps matching TRBD2 (5 bases). The last part of the DNA fits TRBJ2-7 better; the J call may be wrong. In germline, CDR1 is MNHEY, CDR2 SMNVEV (reference sequence). CDR3 length: 14 residues. The CDR3 DNA reads as TGTGCCAGCAGTTTATCCGGGGTCAGGAATGAGCAGTACTTC. This encodes CASSLSGVRNEQYF.

This clonotype was found a few times. J is TRBJ1-2 and V is TRBV4-2; maybe TRBD1 (5 bases). The V end lost 0 bases, the J end lost 4 bases, and 12 bases lay between the germline ends. CDR1 and CDR2 (germline): LGHNA, YNFKEQ. The CDR3 is 15 amino acids. The CDR3 nucleotides are TGTGCCAGCAGCCAAGAAAAGGGGTACGGCTATGGCTACACCTTC. Translating gives CASSQEKGYGYGYTF.

The DNA of the CDR3 is TGCGCCAGCAGCTTGCAACTGGGAGAGACCCAGTACTTC. Residues: CASSLQLGETQYF. The chain employs TRBV5-1 and TRBJ2-7, with no clear D. The closer fit of TRBJ2-5 to the DNA end suggests the J call may be wrong. The CDR3 has 13 amino acids. Germline CDR1 SGHRS, CDR2 YFSETQ.

The chain carries TRBV4-3 and TRBJ2-1; a weak D match, TRBD2 (5 bases). V was trimmed by 0 bases and J by 1 base, leaving 13 bases between them. Germline CDR1 LGHNA, CDR2 YSLEER. The length of the CDR3 is 17 residues. For the CDR3, the DNA is TGCGCCAGCAGCCAAGATCAACGCCAGCGGTCCTACAATGAGCAGTTCTTC. Amino acids: CASSQDQRQRSYNEQFF.

V usage is TRBV28 and J usage is TRBJ2-7; 8 positions agree with TRBD1. The CDR3 sequence is 14 residues long. V lost 5 bases, J lost 2 bases, and 5 bases stayed unmatched. The germline gives CDR1 MDHEN, CDR2 SYDVKM. CDR3: CASSKQGVPYEQYF. In nucleotides, the CDR3 is TGTGCCAGCAGTAAACAGGGGGTTCCCTACGAGCAGTACTTC.

The V gene is TRBV6-6, the J gene TRBJ2-5; a weak D match, TRBD2 (6 bases). This CDR3 has 14 amino acids. V was clipped by 10 bases and J by 5 bases, with 20 bases between them. The V gene's germline CDR1 is MNHNY and CDR2 SVGAGI (reference sequence). The CDR3 protein is CATRDAGTGETQYF. CDR3 in DNA: TGTGCCACCAGAGACGCGGGAACGGGGGAGACCCAGTACTTC.

The J gene is TRBJ2-7, the V gene TRBV2; perhaps D is TRBD1 or TRBD2 (5 bases each). The germline V gene has CDR1 SNHLY and CDR2 FYNNEI. The V and J ends lost 6 bases and 2 bases respectively, with 20 bases between them. The CDR3 loop spans 16 amino acids. CDR3 nucleotides: TGTGCCAGCAGCTCCGTTGGGGGTAAAAGGCCCTACGAGCAGTACTTC. Translating gives CASSSVGGKRPYEQYF.

The chain uses TRBV4-3 and TRBJ2-1, with no clear D. Germline V gene sequence: CDR1 LGHNA, CDR2 YSLEER. The CDR3 spans 14 residues. V was pared by 1 base and J by 7 bases, with 11 bases between. The CDR3 DNA sequence: TGCGCCAGCAGCCAAGGACTGGACGGGAATGAGCAGTTCTTC. Translating it yields CASSQGLDGNEQFF.

The chain recombines TRBV5-1 with TRBJ2-3; 10 positions match TRBD2. Germline V gene sequence: CDR1 SGHRS, CDR2 YFSETQ. V was clipped by 7 bases and J by 4 bases; unmatched bases: 6. This CDR3 has 14 amino acids. CDR3 sequence reads: CASAKRGGPDTQYF. CDR3 nucleotides: TGCGCCAGCGCTAAGCGGGGGGGCCCAGATACGCAGTATTTT.

The chain links TRBV5-8 to TRBJ2-6; D is undetermined. Trimming took off 4 bases at V and 2 bases at J, with 7 bases between the two ends. The CDR3 is 14 residues long. Germline lookup yields CDR1 SGHTS and CDR2 YDEGEE. CDR3 bases: TGTGCCAGCAGCGCGAGACCTGGGGCCAACGTCCTGACTTTC. It codes for CASSARPGANVLTF.

The chain links TRBV20-1 to TRBJ1-6; TRBD1 matches at 7 bases. The CDR3 covers 17 residues. Looked up from germline, CDR1 is DFQATT and CDR2 is SNEGSKA (reference sequence). The V and J ends lost 3 bases and 0 bases, in that order; junction bases with no gene match: 8. The CDR3 bases are TGCAGTGCTAGGGACCCGACAGGGAGCTCCTATAATTCACCCCTCCACTTT. Residues: CSARDPTGSSYNSPLHF.

This chain links TRBV4-1 with TRBJ2-3; D unclear. CDR1 is MGHRA, CDR2 YSYEKL, per germline. The CDR3 covers 17 residues. V dropped 1 base and J dropped 4 bases, with 18 bases sitting between them. The DNA for the CDR3 is TGCGCCAGCAGCCAAGGGCCCCGGGTGAGGCCCCCAGATACGCAGTATTTT. Translated, it gives CASSQGPRVRPPDTQYF.

The sample holds one count of this clonotype. This sequence joins TRBV7-2 and TRBJ2-4; tentatively, D is TRBD2 (5 bases). V lost 6 bases and J lost 1, with 16 bases in between. The CDR3 sequence is 16 residues long. Germline loops: CDR1 SGHTA, CDR2 FQGNSA. The CDR3 loop reads CASRSGPGSAKNIQYF. The DNA of the CDR3 is TGTGCCAGCAGGTCCGGGCCGGGGTCCGCCAAAAACATTCAGTACTTC.

This clonotype was detected a few times. The chain recombines TRBV10-3 with TRBJ2-5; D is uncertain. Per the germline V gene, CDR1 is ENHRY and CDR2 is SYGVKD. The germline V and J ends were trimmed by 2 bases and 2 bases, with 9 bases remaining between them. The CDR3 contains 14 residues. The CDR3 coding sequence is TGTGCCATCAGTGAGACAAACTATCAAGAGACCCAGTACTTC. It is translated as CAISETNYQETQYF.

The J gene is TRBJ2-3, the V gene TRBV27; no reliable D call. From germline, CDR1 is MNHEY and CDR2 SMNVEV (reference sequence). Deletions cut 5 bases from V and 3 bases from J, with 9 bases between. The CDR3 length is 13 residues. The CDR3 coding sequence is TGTGCCAGCAGTAATAGCTGGACAGATACGCAGTATTTT. Protein sequence: CASSNSWTDTQYF.